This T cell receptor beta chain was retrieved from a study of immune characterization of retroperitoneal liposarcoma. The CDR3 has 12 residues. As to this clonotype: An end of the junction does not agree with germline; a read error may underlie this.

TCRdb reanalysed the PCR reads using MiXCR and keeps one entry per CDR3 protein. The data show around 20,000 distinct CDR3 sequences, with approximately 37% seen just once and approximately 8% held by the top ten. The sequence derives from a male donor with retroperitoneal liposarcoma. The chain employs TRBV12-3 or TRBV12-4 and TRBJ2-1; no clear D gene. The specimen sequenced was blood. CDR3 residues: CASRLGINEQFF. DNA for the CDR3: TGTGCCAGCAGGTTAGGGATCAATGAGCAGTTCTTC.